Presented here are 18 T cell receptor delta chains from one specimen sequenced in a study of gamma-delta chains in newborns, infants, children. TCRdb reprocessed the reads through CATT. The data contain about 3,100 delta-chain clones, 40% to 60% of them singletons. Material: blood. The receptors were gathered from a child who received the measles vaccine.

This clone has just one count. A much larger clone differs from this one at a single base, so this may be a read error. The chain employs TRDV1 and TRDJ3; 13 nucleotides match TRDD3. In germline, CDR1 is TSWWSYY, CDR2 QGS. The CDR3 is 23 residues long. CDR3 residues: CALGELGDYWGIRSPWGTRQMFF. In DNA, the CDR3 is TGTGCTCTTGGGGAACTCGGGGATTACTGGGGGATACGTTCTCCCTGGGGCACCCGACAGATGTTTTTC.

As concerns this clone: At one end, the junction sequence differs from germline, possibly due to a read error. The same CDR3 also results from other DNA sequences found in this sample. The rearrangement uses TRDV1 and TRDJ1; 10 nucleotides align to TRDD3. CDR1 TSWWSYY and CDR2 QGS come from the germline V gene. The length of the CDR3 is 24 residues. CDR3: CALGEEPPTRRGTTGGSYTDKLIF. CDR3 in DNA: TGTGCTCTCGGGGAAGAGCCTCCAACGCGGCGGGGTACTACTGGGGGATCTTACACCGATAAACTCATCTTT.

There are a few counts of this clone. Other nucleotide sequences from this sample produce the same CDR3. The rearrangement joins TRDV1 to TRDJ1; 9 bases are shared with TRDD3. V was clipped by 3 bases and J by 0 bases; unmatched bases: 29. Germline lookup yields CDR1 TSWWSYY and CDR2 QGS. CDR3 length: 24 residues. CDR3 DNA: TGTGCTCTTGGGGATCACAACTTCCTCGTAGTGGGGATACGGACAGGGAGGTACACCGATAAACTCATCTTT. The encoded protein is CALGDHNFLVVGIRTGRYTDKLIF.

This clone was detected only a few times. TCRdb's entry gives the protein of a much larger clone, which mismatches this DNA's translation at residue 10, likely from a read error; the protein reported here is translated from the DNA. The chain combines TRDV3 with TRDJ1; 9 bases agree with TRDD3. Germline V gives CDR1 TVYSNPD, CDR2 GDNSRS (reference sequence). The CDR3 sequence is 17 residues long. CDR3 sequence: CATTLGYWGNGTDKLIF. Here the CDR3 DNA reads TGTGCTACGACCTTGGGGTACTGGGGGAACGGCACCGATAAACTCATCTTT.

By proportion, this clone is medium-sized (0.01 to 0.1%). The gene calls are TRDV1 and TRDJ1, with 10 bases fitting TRDD3. The CDR3 consists of 19 residues. The J segment lost 5 bases and the V segment lost 2 bases, leaving 17 bases of the junction unmatched. CDR1 is TSWWSYY and CDR2 is QGS in the germline V gene. CDR3: CALGETGGTRTGGLDKLIF. CDR3 bases: TGTGCTCTTGGGGAAACCGGAGGGACCCGTACTGGGGGATTGGATAAACTCATCTTT.

About this clone itself: Only one base separates this from a far larger clonotype, so it likely reflects a read error. Other DNA sequences in this sample translate to the same CDR3. This sequence joins TRDV3 and TRDJ1; 13 bases are a match to TRDD3. The CDR3 has 15 residues. Germline CDR1 reads TVYSNPD; CDR2 reads GDNSRS (reference sequence). CDR3 in amino acids: CARNITGGYAYQLIF. CDR3 bases: TGCGCCCGCAATATTACTGGGGGATACGCTTATCAACTCATCTTT.

The chain combines TRAV29/DV5 with TRDJ1, with 9 bases lining up with TRDD3. Germline loops: CDR1 NSMFDY, CDR2 ISSIKDK. Germline trimming cut 0 bases from V and 3 bases from J; bases unmatched to any gene: 18. The length of the CDR3 is 19 residues. The CDR3 DNA sequence: TGTGCAGCAAGCGCGCTGCACTCGTACTGGGGGAAGGGCGCCGATAAACTCATCTTT. Translated: CAASALHSYWGKGADKLIF.

With regard to this clone: Being one base from a much bigger clone, this may be a read error. The chain uses TRDV2 and TRDJ3; 11 bases line up with TRDD3. Germline V gives CDR1 GEAIGNYY, CDR2 EKD. The length of the CDR3 is 18 residues. Written as DNA, the CDR3 is TGTGCCTGTGACATACTGGGGGATAGCTCCTGGGGCACCCGACAGATGTTTTTC. Translating it yields CACDILGDSSWGTRQMFF.

This clone was seen a handful of times. The genes are TRDV1 and TRDJ1; tentatively, D is TRDD3 (6 bases). This CDR3 region has 20 residues. Germline assignment: CDR1 TSWWSYY and CDR2 QGS. V lost 3 bases and J lost 2, with 28 bases in between. This chain's CDR3 is CALGDPPMNLRGDATDKLIF. The CDR3 DNA reads TGTGCTCTTGGGGATCCGCCTATGAACCTACGAGGGGATGCTACCGATAAACTCATCTTT.

By frequency in the sample, this clone is medium-sized. A junction boundary mismatches the germline segment, possibly from a read error. In the same sample, other DNA sequences code for this CDR3. The genes are TRDV1 and TRDJ3, with a possible D match to TRDD3 (7 bases). The V gene's germline CDR1 is TSWWSYY and CDR2 QGS. This CDR3 region has 23 residues. CDR3 DNA sequence: TGTGCTCTTGGAGAACATAGGGCTTCCTGTTGGGGGACGAGCTCCTGGGACACCCGACAGATGTTTTTC. It translates to CALGEHRASCWGTSSWDTRQMFF.

As concerns this clone: This may arise from a read error, as a much more abundant clone is one base away. This chain uses TRDV2 with TRDJ1; tentative D call: TRDD3 (5 bases). Germline V lookup: CDR1 GEAIGNYY, CDR2 EKD. The CDR3 length is 14 residues. The V and J ends lost 3 bases and 5 bases respectively, with 15 bases between them. The CDR3 loop is CACDAVGLQDKLIF. The CDR3 coding sequence is TGTGCCTGTGACGCCGTGGGGCTACAGGATAAACTCATCTTT.

Points on this clone: A much larger clone lies one base from this, so it may be a read error. The CDR3 here is CACDTMGDLSWDTRQVFF. The CDR3 DNA sequence: TGTGCCTGTGACACAATGGGGGACCTCTCCTGGGACACCCGACAGGTGTTTTTC. The chain links TRDV2 to TRDJ3; TRDD3 matches 7 bases. The CDR3 sequence is 18 residues long. CDR1 and CDR2 (germline): GEAIGNYY, EKD.

The table lists this clone with a count of one. This could be a read error, since a much larger clone is one nucleotide away. This sequence joins TRAV29/DV5 and TRDJ1; 12 bases align to TRDD3. Germline CDR1 and CDR2: NSMFDY and ISSIKDK. The CDR3 is 15 amino acids. The CDR3 DNA is TGTGCAGCGTGTACTGGGGGATACAACACCGATAAACACATCTTT. This encodes CAACTGGYNTDKHIF. Variable domain in full (rest from reference TRAV29/DV5 and TRDJ1): DQQVKQNSPSLSVQEGRISILNCDYTNSMFDYFLWYKKYPAEGPTFLISISSIKDKNEDGRFTVFLNKSAKHLSLHIVPSQPGDSAVYFCAACTGGYNTDKHIFGKGTRVTVEP.

This clone was counted once. This chain links TRDV1 with TRDJ1; TRDD3 aligns across 13 bases. The CDR3 is 26 amino acids. Germline V gene lookup returns CDR1 TSWWSYY and CDR2 QGS. V shed 1 base and J 3 bases; nucleotides not matched to a gene: 32. The CDR3 reads CALGERRQRGPFYFTGGYASPDKLIF. The CDR3 DNA is TGTGCTCTTGGGGAACGGCGCCAAAGGGGACCCTTCTACTTTACTGGGGGATACGCGAGCCCCGATAAACTCATCTTT.

This clone is judged medium-sized. The CDR3 is CACDYSTGGQSSWDTRQMFF. The CDR3 DNA reads as TGTGCCTGTGACTACAGTACTGGGGGTCAGTCTTCCTGGGACACCCGACAGATGTTTTTC. This chain links TRDV2 with TRDJ3; TRDD3 matches 8 bases. CDR1 GEAIGNYY and CDR2 EKD come from the germline V gene. Trimming took 3 bases from V and 1 from J; bases not matched to a gene: 13. There are 20 residues in the CDR3.

This clone was seen only a few times. A much bigger clone sits one base away, suggesting this may be a read error. V usage is TRDV2 and J usage is TRDJ1; 9 bases are shared with TRDD3. Trimming at V came to 0 bases and at J to 8 bases, leaving 21 bases not matched to a gene. From germline, CDR1 is GEAIGNYY and CDR2 EKD. This CDR3 spans 19 amino acids. CDR3 DNA: TGTGCCTGTGACACCCTAGTTGGATTGACTGGGGGACCCCCTCGCAAACTCATCTTT. It codes for CACDTLVGLTGGPPRKLIF.

By proportion, this clone is medium-sized (0.01 to 0.1%). The V and J genes are TRDV1 and TRDJ1; D gene unclear. With 0 bases removed from V and 2 bases from J, the gap between germline ends came to 13 bases. This CDR3 region has 16 residues. Germline V gene sequence: CDR1 TSWWSYY, CDR2 QGS. The DNA for the CDR3 is TGTGCTCTTGGGGAACTGCGCCCCAAAGGGACCGATAAACTCATCTTT. Encoded protein: CALGELRPKGTDKLIF.

The chain links TRDV1 to TRDJ1; tentatively, D is TRDD2 (6 bases). In germline, CDR1 is TSWWSYY, CDR2 QGS. The CDR3 length is 18 residues. V was pared by 2 bases and J by 0 bases, with 19 bases between. The CDR3 spells CALGESNTPFLYTDKLIF. Written as DNA, the CDR3 is TGTGCTCTTGGGGAATCCAATACGCCTTTCCTATACACCGATAAACTCATCTTT.